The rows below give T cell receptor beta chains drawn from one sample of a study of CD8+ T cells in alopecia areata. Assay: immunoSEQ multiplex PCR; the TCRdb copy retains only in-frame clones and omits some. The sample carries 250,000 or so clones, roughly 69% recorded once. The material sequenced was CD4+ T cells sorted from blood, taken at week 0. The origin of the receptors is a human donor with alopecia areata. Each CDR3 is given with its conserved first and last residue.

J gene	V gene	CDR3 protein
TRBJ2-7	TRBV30	CAWSVATLLYF
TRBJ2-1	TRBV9	CASSVDGTSYNEQFF
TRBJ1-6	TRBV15	CATSRQSDSPLHF
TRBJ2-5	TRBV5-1	CASSPSGEETQYF
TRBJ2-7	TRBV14	CASSKSQATSYEQYF
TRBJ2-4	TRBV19	CGTGGQNIQYF
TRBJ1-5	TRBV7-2	CASTTPGGNSNQPQHF
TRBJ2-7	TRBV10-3	CAISDTYEQYF
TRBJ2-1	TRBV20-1	CSPASRNEQFF
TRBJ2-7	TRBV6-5	CASRTLYEQYF
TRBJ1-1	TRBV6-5	CASSYEALTEAFF
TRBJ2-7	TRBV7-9	CASSPPTDEQYF
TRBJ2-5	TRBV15	CATSRGQGRETQYF
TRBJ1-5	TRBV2	CASSAGTGFQPQHF
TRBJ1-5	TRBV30	CAWSVGAGHNQPQHF
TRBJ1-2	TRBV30	CAWSPGTGVYFNYGYTF
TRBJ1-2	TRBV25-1	CASSETTYGYTF
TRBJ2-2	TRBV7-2	CASSLTANTGELFF
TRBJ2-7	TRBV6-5	CASSRGSYEQYF
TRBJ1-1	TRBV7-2	CASSLEGQGIMGGEAFF
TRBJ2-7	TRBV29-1	CSVAGTGGTYEQYF
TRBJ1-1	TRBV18	CASSDTVTGEAFF
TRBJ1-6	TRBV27	CASKRATNNSPLHF
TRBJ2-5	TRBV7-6	CASSVDRGGVETQYF
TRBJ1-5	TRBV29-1	CSVAGGNQPQHF
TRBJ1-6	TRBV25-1	CASTGQANSPLHF
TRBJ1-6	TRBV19	CASRLDRASNSPLHF
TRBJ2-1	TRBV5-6	CASTARGAYNEQFF
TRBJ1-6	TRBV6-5	CASSYIGRGNSPLHF
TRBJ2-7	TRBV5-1	CASSYTKAGTGTYEQYF
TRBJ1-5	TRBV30	CAWSRGSNQPQHF
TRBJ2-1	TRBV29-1	CSARGVPTNEQFF
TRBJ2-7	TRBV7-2	CASTPQGGPYEQYF
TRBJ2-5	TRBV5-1	CASSKTVQETQYF
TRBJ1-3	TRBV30	CAWSLQLSSGNTIYF
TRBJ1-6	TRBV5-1	CASSFGGNSPLHF
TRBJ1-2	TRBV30	CAWIKMGYGYTF
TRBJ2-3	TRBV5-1	CASSSPWGDTQYF
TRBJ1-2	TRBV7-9	CASSPGGGHGYTF
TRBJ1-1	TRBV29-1	CSVEGARAFF
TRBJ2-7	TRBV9	CASAPGRGSYEQYF
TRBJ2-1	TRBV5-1	CASSPTDRGYNEQFF
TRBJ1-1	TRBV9	CASSVGTGNTEAFF
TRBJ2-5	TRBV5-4	CASSLALEPWESQYF
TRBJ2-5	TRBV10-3	CAISETDLAAQYF
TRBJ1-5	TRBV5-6	CASSLEGSDQPQHF
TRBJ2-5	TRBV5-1	CASSGIRGLSIGETQYF
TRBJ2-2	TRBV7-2	CASSAPAPTGELFF